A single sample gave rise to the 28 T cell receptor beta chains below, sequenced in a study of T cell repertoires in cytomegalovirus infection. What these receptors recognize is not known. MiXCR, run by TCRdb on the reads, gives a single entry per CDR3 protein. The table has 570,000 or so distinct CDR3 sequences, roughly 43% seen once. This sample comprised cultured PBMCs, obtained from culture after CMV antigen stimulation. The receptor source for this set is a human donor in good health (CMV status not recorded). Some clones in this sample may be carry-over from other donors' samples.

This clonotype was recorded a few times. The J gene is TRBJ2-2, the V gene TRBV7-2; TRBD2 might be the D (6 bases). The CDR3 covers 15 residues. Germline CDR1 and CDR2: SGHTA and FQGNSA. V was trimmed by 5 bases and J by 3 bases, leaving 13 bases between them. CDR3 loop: CASSESPGDTGELFF. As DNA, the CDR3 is TGTGCCAGCAGCGAGTCCCCGGGGGACACCGGGGAGCTGTTTTTT.

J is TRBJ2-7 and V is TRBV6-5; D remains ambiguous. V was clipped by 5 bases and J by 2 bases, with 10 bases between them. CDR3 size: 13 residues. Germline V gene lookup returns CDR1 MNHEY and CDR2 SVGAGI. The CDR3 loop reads CASSTDAAYEQYF. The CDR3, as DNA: TGTGCCAGCAGTACGGACGCTGCCTACGAGCAGTACTTC.

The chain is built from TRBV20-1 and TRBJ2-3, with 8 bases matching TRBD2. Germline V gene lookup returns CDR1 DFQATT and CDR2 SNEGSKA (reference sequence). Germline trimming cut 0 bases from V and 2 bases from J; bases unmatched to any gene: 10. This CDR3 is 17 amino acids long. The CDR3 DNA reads TGCAGTGCTAGAGATTCGGGAGGGCCAAGACACACAGATACGCAGTATTTT. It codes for CSARDSGGPRHTDTQYF.

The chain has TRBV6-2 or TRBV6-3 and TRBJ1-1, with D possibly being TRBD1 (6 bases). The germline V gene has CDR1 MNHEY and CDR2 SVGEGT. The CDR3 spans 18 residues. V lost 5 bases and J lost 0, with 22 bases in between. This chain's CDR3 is CASSPNPDRRGMNTEAFF. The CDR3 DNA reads TGTGCCAGCAGTCCCAACCCTGACAGGCGGGGGATGAACACTGAAGCTTTCTTT.

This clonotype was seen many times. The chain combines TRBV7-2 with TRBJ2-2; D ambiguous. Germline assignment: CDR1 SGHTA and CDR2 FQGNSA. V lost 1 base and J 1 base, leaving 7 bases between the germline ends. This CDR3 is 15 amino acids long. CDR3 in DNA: TGTGCCAGCAGCTTAGTTAGGGAGAACACCGGGGAGCTGTTTTTT. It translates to CASSLVRENTGELFF.

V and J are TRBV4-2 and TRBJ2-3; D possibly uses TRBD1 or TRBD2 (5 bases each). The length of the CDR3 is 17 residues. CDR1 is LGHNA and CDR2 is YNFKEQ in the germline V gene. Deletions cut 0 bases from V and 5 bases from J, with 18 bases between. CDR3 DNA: TGTGCCAGCAGCCAAGAACGGGCGAGGGGATCGGGAGATACGCAGTATTTT. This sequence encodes CASSQERARGSGDTQYF.

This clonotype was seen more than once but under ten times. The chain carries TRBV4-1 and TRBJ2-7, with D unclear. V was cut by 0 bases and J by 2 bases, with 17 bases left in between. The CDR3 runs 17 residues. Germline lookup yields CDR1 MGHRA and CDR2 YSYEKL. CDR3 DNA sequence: TGCGCCAGCAGCCAAGATGAGGTAGGCGGTTGGGCCTACGAGCAGTACTTC. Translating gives CASSQDEVGGWAYEQYF.

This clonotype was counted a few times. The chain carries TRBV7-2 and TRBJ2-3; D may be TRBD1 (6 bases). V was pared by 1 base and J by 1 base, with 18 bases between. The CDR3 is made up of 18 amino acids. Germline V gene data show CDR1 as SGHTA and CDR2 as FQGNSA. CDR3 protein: CASSLVYVGQGRTDTQYF. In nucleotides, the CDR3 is TGTGCCAGCAGCTTAGTGTATGTGGGGCAGGGGCGCACAGATACGCAGTATTTT.

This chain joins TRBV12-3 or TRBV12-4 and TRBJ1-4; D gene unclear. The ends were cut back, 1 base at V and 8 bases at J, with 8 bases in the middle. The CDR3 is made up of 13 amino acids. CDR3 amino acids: CASSLGGVEKLFF. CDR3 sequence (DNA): TGTGCCAGCAGTTTAGGGGGAGTGGAAAAACTGTTTTTT.

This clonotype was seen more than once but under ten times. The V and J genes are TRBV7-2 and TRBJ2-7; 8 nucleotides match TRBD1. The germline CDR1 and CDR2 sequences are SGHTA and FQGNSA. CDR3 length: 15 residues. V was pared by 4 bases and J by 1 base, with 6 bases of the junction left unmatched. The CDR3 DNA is TGTGCCAGCAGCTCACGCAGGGGGCAATCCTACGAGCAGTACTTC. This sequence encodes CASSSRRGQSYEQYF.

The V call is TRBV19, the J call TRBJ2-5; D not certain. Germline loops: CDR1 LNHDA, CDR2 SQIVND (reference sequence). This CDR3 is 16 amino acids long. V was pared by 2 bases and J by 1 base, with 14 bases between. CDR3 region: CASSINLPSRQETQYF. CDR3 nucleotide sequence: TGTGCCAGTAGTATAAATCTTCCCAGTCGCCAAGAGACCCAGTACTTC. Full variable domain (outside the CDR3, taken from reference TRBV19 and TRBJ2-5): DGGITQSPKYLFRKEGQNVTLSCEQNLNHDAMYWYRQDPGQGLRLIYYSQIVNDFQKGDIAEGYSVSREKKESFPLTVTSAQKNPTAFYLCASSINLPSRQETQYFGPGTRLLVL.

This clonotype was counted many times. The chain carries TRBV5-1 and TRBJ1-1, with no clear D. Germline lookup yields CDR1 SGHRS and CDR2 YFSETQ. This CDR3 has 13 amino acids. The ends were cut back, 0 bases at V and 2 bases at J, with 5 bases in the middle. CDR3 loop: CASSLESNTEAFF. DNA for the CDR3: TGCGCCAGCAGCTTGGAATCAAACACTGAAGCTTTCTTT.

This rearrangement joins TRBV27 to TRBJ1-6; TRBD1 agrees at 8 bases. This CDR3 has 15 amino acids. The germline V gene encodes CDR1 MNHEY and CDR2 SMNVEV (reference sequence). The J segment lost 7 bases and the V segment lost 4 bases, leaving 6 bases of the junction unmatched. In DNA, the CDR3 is TGTGCCAGCAGTTCGCCTCCAGGGGGCAATTCACCCCTCCACTTT. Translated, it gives CASSSPPGGNSPLHF.

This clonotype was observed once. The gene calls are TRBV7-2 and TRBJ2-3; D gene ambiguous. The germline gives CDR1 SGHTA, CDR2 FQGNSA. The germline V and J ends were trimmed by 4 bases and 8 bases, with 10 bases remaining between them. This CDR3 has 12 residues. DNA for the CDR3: TGTGCCAGCAGCTCTAGTTCATTTACGCAGTATTTT. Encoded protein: CASSSSSFTQYF. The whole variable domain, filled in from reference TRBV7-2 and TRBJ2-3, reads GAGVSQSPSNKVTEKGKDVELRCDPISGHTALYWYRQSLGQGLEFLIYFQGNSAPDKSGLPSDRFSAERTGGSVSTLTIQRTQQEDSAVYLCASSSSSFTQYFGPGTRLTVL.

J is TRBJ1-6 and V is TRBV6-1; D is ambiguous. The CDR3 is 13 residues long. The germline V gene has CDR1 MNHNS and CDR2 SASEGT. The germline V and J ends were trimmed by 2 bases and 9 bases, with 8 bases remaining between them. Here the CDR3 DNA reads TGTGCCAGCAGTGAATACTACGGTTCACCCCTCCACTTT. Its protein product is CASSEYYGSPLHF.

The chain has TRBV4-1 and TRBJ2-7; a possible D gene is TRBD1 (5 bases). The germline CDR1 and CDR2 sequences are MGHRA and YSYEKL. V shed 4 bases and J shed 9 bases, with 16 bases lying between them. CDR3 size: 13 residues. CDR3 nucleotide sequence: TGCGCCAGCAGCCCGACCGCAGGGTTTGGGCAGTACTTC. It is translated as CASSPTAGFGQYF.

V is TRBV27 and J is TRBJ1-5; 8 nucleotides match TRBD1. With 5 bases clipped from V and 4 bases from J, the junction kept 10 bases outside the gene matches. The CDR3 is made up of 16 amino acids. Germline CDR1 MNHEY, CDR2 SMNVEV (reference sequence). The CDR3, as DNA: TGTGCCAGCAGTCTCACGAGGACAGGGCTTAATCAGCCCCAGCATTTT. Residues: CASSLTRTGLNQPQHF.

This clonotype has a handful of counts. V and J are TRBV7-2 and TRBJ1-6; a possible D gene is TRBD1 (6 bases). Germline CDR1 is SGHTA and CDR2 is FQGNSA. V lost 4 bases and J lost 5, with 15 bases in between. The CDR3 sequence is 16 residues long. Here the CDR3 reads CASSWGGGFDNSPLHF. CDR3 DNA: TGTGCCAGCAGCTGGGGGGGGGGCTTCGATAATTCACCCCTCCACTTT.

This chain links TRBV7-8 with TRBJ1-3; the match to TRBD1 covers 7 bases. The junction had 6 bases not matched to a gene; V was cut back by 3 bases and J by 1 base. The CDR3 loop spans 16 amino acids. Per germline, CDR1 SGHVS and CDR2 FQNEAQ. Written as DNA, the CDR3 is TGTGCCAGCAGCTTGGGACAGCCGTTTTCTGGAAACACCATATATTTT. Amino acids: CASSLGQPFSGNTIYF.

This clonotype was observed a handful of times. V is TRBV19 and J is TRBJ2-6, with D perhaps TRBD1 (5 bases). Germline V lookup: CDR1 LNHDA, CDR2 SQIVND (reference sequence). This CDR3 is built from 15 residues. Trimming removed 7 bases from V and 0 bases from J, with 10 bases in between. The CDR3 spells CASMEGDSGANVLTF. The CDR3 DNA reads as TGTGCCAGTATGGAAGGGGACTCTGGGGCCAACGTCCTGACTTTC.

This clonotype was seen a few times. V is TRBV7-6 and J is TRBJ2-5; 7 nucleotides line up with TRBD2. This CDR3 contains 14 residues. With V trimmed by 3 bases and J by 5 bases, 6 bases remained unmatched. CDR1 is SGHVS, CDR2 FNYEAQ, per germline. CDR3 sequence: CASSLGAGRETQYF. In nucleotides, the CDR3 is TGTGCCAGCAGCTTGGGAGCGGGGAGGGAGACCCAGTACTTC.

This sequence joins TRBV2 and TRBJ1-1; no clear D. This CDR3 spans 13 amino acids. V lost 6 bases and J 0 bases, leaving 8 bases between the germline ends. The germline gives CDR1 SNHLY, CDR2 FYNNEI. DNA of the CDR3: TGTGCCAGCAGCCAGGAGGTGAACACTGAAGCTTTCTTT. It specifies CASSQEVNTEAFF.

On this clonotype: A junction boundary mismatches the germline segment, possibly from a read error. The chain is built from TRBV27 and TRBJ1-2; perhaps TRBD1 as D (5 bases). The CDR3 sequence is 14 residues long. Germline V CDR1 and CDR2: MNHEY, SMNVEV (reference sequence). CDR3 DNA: TGTGACAGCAGAACATTGGGGGTGAGCTATGGCTACACCTTC. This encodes CDSRTLGVSYGYTF.

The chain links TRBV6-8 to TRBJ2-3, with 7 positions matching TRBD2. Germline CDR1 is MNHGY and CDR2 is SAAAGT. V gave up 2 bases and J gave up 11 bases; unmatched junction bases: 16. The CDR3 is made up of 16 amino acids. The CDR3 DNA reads TGTGCCAGCAGTTACCGTACACTAGCGAATCCTTTTGTGCAGTATTTT. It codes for CASSYRTLANPFVQYF.

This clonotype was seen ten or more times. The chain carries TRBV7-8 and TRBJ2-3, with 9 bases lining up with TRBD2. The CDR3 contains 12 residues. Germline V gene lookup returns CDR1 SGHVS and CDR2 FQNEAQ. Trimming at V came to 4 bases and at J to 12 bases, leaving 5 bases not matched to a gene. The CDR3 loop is CASSSPGLAQYF. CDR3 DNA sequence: TGTGCCAGCAGCTCACCGGGACTAGCCCAGTATTTT.

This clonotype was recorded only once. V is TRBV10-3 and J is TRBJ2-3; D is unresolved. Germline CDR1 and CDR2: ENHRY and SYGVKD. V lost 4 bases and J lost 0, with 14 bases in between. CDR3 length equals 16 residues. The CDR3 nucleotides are TGTGCCATCAGTGTTGTTATAGCCGGGAGCACAGATACGCAGTATTTT. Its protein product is CAISVVIAGSTDTQYF.

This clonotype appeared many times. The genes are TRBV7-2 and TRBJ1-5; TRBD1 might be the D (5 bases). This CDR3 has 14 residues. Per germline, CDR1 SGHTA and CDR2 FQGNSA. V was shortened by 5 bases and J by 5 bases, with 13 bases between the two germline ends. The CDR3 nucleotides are TGTGCCAGCAGCCCCAGGGTGGGGGATCAGCCCCAGCATTTT. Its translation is CASSPRVGDQPQHF. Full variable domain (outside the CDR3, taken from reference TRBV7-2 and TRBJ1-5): GAGVSQSPSNKVTEKGKDVELRCDPISGHTALYWYRQSLGQGLEFLIYFQGNSAPDKSGLPSDRFSAERTGGSVSTLTIQRTQQEDSAVYLCASSPRVGDQPQHFGDGTRLSIL.

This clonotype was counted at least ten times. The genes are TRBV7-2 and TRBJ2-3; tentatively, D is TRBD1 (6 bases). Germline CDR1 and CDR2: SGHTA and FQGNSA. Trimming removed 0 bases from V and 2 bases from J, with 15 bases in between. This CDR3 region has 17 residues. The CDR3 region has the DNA TGTGCCAGCAGCTTAGCGGGGGCCATAACCACCACAGATACGCAGTATTTT. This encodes CASSLAGAITTTDTQYF.